This T cell receptor (beta chain) was identified in a study of beta chain features in type 1 diabetes. Findings and limits, study-wide: Moderate yet significant TCRB CDR3 shortening was seen in Type 1 diabetes patients in all four CD4+ subsets. The naive, central memory and Treg TCRB repertoires looked more alike in patients than they did in healthy donors. There was a possibility that cDNA sequencing over-represented cells with high TCR expression.

Each of the CD4+ naive, central memory, regulatory and stem cell-like memory populations was sorted via CD45RO/CCR7/CD25/CD127/CD95/CD27. Germline CDR1 LNHNV, CDR2 YYDKDF (reference sequence). This CDR3 comprises 20 residues. V dropped 1 base and J dropped 2; count of bases not matched to a gene: 10. Isolated RNA was reverse transcribed in full, so expressed TCRB transcripts were sequenced. The assay was immunoSEQ multiplex PCR, and TCRdb's table has in-frame clones only and misses some. The sample carries hundreds of thousands of clones, 15% recorded once. In its sample, this clone was seen a few times. Its antigen is currently unknown.

Sequenced: naive CD4+ T cells from blood. The chain carries TRBV15 and TRBJ2-1; 14 positions match TRBD2. The sequence was obtained from a man aged 18 to 29 with type 1 diabetes. CDR3 DNA: TGTGCCACCAGCAGAGCCCGACTAGCGGGAGGGCAGAGCCCCTACAATGAGCAGTTCTTC. It is translated as CATSRARLAGGQSPYNEQFF.